The rows below give T cell receptor beta chains drawn from one sample of a study of OX40 agonist ivuxolimab in advanced cancers. TCRdb's copy holds only in-frame clones and misses some; the assay was immunoSEQ multiplex PCR. The sample lists 65,000 to 90,000 clones, almost 85% occurring once. The source material was CD4+ or CD8+ T cells sorted from blood, sampled in a trial of the OX40 agonist ivuxolimab. Receptor source: an adult with an advanced solid tumor such as melanoma, head and neck, liver or kidney cancer. Each CDR3 is given with its conserved first and last residue. D genes are given only for firm matches. The size field is filled for only some rows; it gives once, few, many or a size class.

clone size	J gene	V gene	D gene	CDR3 protein	CDR3 DNA
NA	TRBJ2-7	TRBV7-2	TRBD1	CASSVRTGDEQYF	TGTGCCAGCAGCGTACGGACAGGGGACGAGCAGTACTTC
once	TRBJ2-7	TRBV28	NA	CASSLQGSYEQYF	TGTGCCAGCAGTTTGCAGGGCTCCTACGAGCAGTACTTC
NA	TRBJ2-7	TRBV27	NA	CASKTQDSYEQYF	TGTGCCAGCAAGACCCAGGACTCCTACGAGCAGTACTTC
NA	TRBJ2-7	TRBV5-1	TRBD1	CASSLGGTGGYYEQYF	TGCGCCAGCAGCTTGGGAGGGACAGGGGGCTACTACGAGCAGTACTTC
NA	TRBJ1-2	TRBV18	NA	CASSPQGNYGYTF	TGTGCCAGCTCGCCACAGGGAAACTATGGCTACACCTTC
NA	TRBJ2-5	TRBV7-2	TRBD1	CASSLAGTDQETQYF	TGTGCCAGCAGCTTAGCTGGGACAGACCAAGAGACCCAGTACTTC
NA	TRBJ1-3	TRBV10-2	NA	CASSEAGARNTIYF	TGCGCCAGCAGTGAGGCAGGGGCGAGAAACACCATATATTTT
NA	TRBJ2-7	TRBV7-2	NA	CASSLSRPGPNTYEQYF	TGTGCCAGCAGCTTAAGTCGTCCAGGGCCTAATACCTACGAGCAGTACTTC
NA	TRBJ2-1	TRBV5-4	NA	CASSLAGGEQFF	TGTGCCAGCAGCTTGGCCGGGGGTGAGCAGTTCTTC
NA	TRBJ2-5	TRBV28	NA	CASSYGAEETQYF	TGTGCCAGCAGCTATGGAGCGGAAGAGACCCAGTACTTC
NA	TRBJ2-3	TRBV19	TRBD1	CASTGQARDTQYF	TGTGCCAGTACGGGACAGGCCAGGGATACGCAGTATTTT
NA	TRBJ1-6	TRBV18	TRBD1	CASSPSSGQDKSPLHF	TGTGCCAGCTCACCAAGCTCCGGACAGGACAAATCACCCCTCCACTTT
NA	TRBJ2-5	TRBV7-9	TRBD2	CASSPPGAGGQETQYF	TGTGCCAGCAGCCCCCCCGGAGCGGGGGGGCAAGAGACCCAGTACTTC
few	TRBJ2-3	TRBV29-1	NA	CSVMGSGVTDTQYF	TGCAGCGTTATGGGGAGTGGGGTCACAGATACGCAGTATTTT
NA	TRBJ2-3	TRBV7-9	TRBD2	CASSLYLAASTDTQYF	TGTGCCAGCAGCTTATACCTAGCGGCAAGCACAGATACGCAGTATTTT
medium-sized	TRBJ1-3	TRBV18	NA	CASRGTDVGLNTIYF	TGTGCCAGCCGGGGTACAGATGTGGGCTTAAACACCATATATTTT
NA	TRBJ1-3	TRBV29-1	TRBD1	CSVGDRRNTIYF	TGCAGCGTTGGGGACAGAAGAAACACCATATATTTT
NA	TRBJ2-6	TRBV11-2	NA	CASSQKGSGANVLTF	TGTGCCAGCAGCCAAAAGGGGAGTGGGGCCAACGTCCTGACTTTC